Listed here are 10 T cell receptor beta chains from one sample, sequenced in a study of cytomegalovirus exposure and HLA in healthy donors. Amplification used 60 Vbeta primers and 13 Jbeta primers. Method: immunoSEQ multiplex PCR; TCRdb's copy keeps in-frame clones and lacks some. The table includes about 130,000 clones, 77% detected once. The specimen sequenced was PBMCs. The receptors originated from a male donor in good health and CMV-seronegative.

CDR3 in DNA: TGTGCCAGTAGAAGCAGACAGGGGGCGAGGAATGAAAAACTGTTTTTT. Its translation is CASRSRQGARNEKLFF. The V and J genes are TRBV19 and TRBJ1-4, with TRBD1 matching over 10 bases. With V trimmed by 6 bases and J by 5 bases, 9 bases remained unmatched. This CDR3 has 16 amino acids. Germline V gene sequence: CDR1 LNHDA, CDR2 SQIVND (reference sequence).

V usage is TRBV30 and J usage is TRBJ2-2, with a possible D match to TRBD2 (6 bases). V was pared by 0 bases and J by 5 bases, with 13 bases between. This CDR3 comprises 15 residues. Germline values: CDR1 GTSNPN, CDR2 SVGIG (reference sequence). CDR3 sequence reads: CAWSVQAGFTGELFF. Written as DNA, the CDR3 is TGTGCCTGGAGTGTACAGGCGGGGTTTACCGGGGAGCTGTTTTTT. Supplemented by reference TRBV30 and TRBJ2-2, the full variable domain reads SQTIHQWPATLVQPVGSPLSLECTVEGTSNPNLYWYRQAAGRGLQLLFYSVGIGQISSEVPQNLSASRPQDRQFILSSKKLLLSDSGFYLCAWSVQAGFTGELFFGEGSRLTVL.

Here the CDR3 reads CASSQDIRRETQYF. The CDR3 nucleotides read TGTGCCAGCAGCCAAGACATCCGTCGGGAGACCCAGTACTTC. V and J are TRBV7-9 and TRBJ2-5; no definite D call. The CDR3 contains 14 residues. The ends were cut back, 5 bases at V and 5 bases at J, with 15 bases in the middle. Germline V gene data show CDR1 as SEHNR and CDR2 as FQNEAQ (reference sequence).

This chain joins TRBV12-5 and TRBJ1-1, with a weak D call TRBD1 (6 bases). The V end was cut by 2 bases, the J end by 5 bases, with 15 bases between. Germline assignment: CDR1 LGHNT and CDR2 FRNRAP. The CDR3 length is 15 residues. The CDR3 sequence: CASGLTTGLGTEAFF. The CDR3, as DNA: TGTGCTAGTGGTTTGACGACAGGATTGGGAACTGAAGCTTTCTTT.

This chain links TRBV6-1 with TRBJ2-7; tentatively, D is TRBD2 (5 bases). Trimming took off 3 bases at V and 11 bases at J, with 8 bases between the two ends. The CDR3 is 10 residues long. Germline loops: CDR1 MNHNS, CDR2 SASEGT. CDR3 residues: CASSEASKYF. DNA for the CDR3: TGTGCCAGCAGTGAGGCTAGCAAGTACTTC.

V usage is TRBV30 and J usage is TRBJ1-2, with D hard to call. The CDR3 loop spans 13 amino acids. The ends were cut back, 0 bases at V and 8 bases at J, with 13 bases in the middle. In germline, CDR1 is GTSNPN, CDR2 SVGIG (reference sequence). The CDR3 bases are TGTGCCTGGAGTGTTGTCGGAGTTGGCGGCTACACCTTC. Protein sequence: CAWSVVGVGGYTF. The entire variable domain, with the rest obtained from reference TRBV30 and TRBJ1-2, is as follows: SQTIHQWPATLVQPVGSPLSLECTVEGTSNPNLYWYRQAAGRGLQLLFYSVGIGQISSEVPQNLSASRPQDRQFILSSKKLLLSDSGFYLCAWSVVGVGGYTFGSGTRLTVV.

This clone was recorded only once. V gene TRBV12-1 combines with J gene TRBJ2-7; the DNA was not used to check the table's D call, TRBD2. TRBV12-1 constitutes a pseudogene. This CDR3 has 12 amino acids. The CDR3 nucleotides are TGTGCCAGCACCCGAATGAGCTACGAGCAGTACTTC. Its protein product is CASTRMSYEQYF.

This rearrangement joins TRBV7-2 to TRBJ2-1; 8 nucleotides line up with TRBD2. The CDR3 is 16 residues long. Trimming removed 3 bases from V and 0 bases from J; junction bases left unmatched: 4. Looked up from germline, CDR1 is SGHTA and CDR2 is FQGNSA. This CDR3 reads CASSFSGDRSYNEQFF. The CDR3 nucleotides read TGTGCCAGCAGCTTTAGCGGGGACCGCTCCTACAATGAGCAGTTCTTC.

The chain links TRBV7-9 to TRBJ1-4; D is perhaps TRBD1 (5 bases). The germline CDR1 and CDR2 sequences are SEHNR and FQNEAQ (reference sequence). V lost 5 bases and J 0 bases, leaving 13 bases between the germline ends. The CDR3 sequence is 16 residues long. For the CDR3, the DNA is TGTGCCAGCAGCCTCAATGACAGTCCAACTAATGAAAAACTGTTTTTT. Residues: CASSLNDSPTNEKLFF.

The V call is TRBV28, the J call TRBJ1-2, with D perhaps TRBD1 (6 bases). CDR3 length: 13 amino acids. V was trimmed by 1 base and J by 4 bases, leaving 7 bases between them. Germline loops: CDR1 MDHEN, CDR2 SYDVKM. In nucleotides, the CDR3 is TGTGCCAGCAGTTTATTCAGGGGCTATGGCTACACCTTC. This translates into CASSLFRGYGYTF.